This TCR beta chain was captured in a study of shared clonotypes between healthy human individuals. Broader study findings: Few donors limited the genetic and exposure-history diversity represented. Some naive CD4 clonotypes, around 5%, turned up in common across a handful of donors.

The naive CD8 subset, CD45RO-negative cells positively selected for CCR7, excluded terminally differentiated effector memory CD45RA+ cells. The germline V gene has CDR1 MNHEY and CDR2 SVGAGI. The CDR3 length is 13 residues. V lost 5 bases to trimming and J lost 8 bases, with 15 bases between them. Of note for this clone: The antigen remains undetermined.

Method: immunoSEQ multiplex PCR; TCRdb's copy keeps in-frame clones and lacks some. The table has about 2.1 million clones, 90% to 95% seen once. The origin of this receptor is a man in his late teens or twenties in good health. Some clones in this sample may be carry-over from other donors' samples. The chain is built from TRBV6-5 and TRBJ1-1, with D unclear. The sample consisted of naive CD8+ T cells from PBMCs. This chain's CDR3 is CASSATASNEAFF. The CDR3 nucleotides are TGTGCCAGCAGTGCGACCGCCAGCAACGAAGCTTTCTTT.